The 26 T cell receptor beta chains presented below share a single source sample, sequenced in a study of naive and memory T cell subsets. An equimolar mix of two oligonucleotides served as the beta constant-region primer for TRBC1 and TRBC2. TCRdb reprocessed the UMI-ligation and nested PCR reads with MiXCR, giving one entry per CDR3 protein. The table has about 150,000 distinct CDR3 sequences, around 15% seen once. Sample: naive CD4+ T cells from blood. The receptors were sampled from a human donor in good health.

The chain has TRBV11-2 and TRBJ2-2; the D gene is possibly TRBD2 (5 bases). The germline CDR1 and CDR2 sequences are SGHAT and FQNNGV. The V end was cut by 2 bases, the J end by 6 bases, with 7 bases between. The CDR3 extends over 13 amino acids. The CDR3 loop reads CASSLWESGELFF. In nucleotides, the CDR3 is TGTGCCAGCAGCTTATGGGAGTCCGGGGAGCTGTTTTTT.

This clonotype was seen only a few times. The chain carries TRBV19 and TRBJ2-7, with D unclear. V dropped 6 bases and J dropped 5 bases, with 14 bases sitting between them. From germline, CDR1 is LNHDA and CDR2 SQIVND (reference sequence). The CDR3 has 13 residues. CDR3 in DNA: TGTGCCAGTAGCCCCTCCGGGCGCCACGAGCAGTACTTC. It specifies CASSPSGRHEQYF.

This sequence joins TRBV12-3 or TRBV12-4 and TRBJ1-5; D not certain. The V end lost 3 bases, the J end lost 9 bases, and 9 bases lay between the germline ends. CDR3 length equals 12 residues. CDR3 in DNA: TGTGCCAGCAGTTTGGACCGTCGGCCCCAGCATTTT. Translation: CASSLDRRPQHF.

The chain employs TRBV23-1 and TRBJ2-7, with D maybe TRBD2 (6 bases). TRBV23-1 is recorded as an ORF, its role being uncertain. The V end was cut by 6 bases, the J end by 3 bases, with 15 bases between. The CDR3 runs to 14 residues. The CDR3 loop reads CASSRGDGNYEQYF. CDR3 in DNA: TGCGCCAGCAGCCGCGGGGATGGCAACTACGAGCAGTACTTC.

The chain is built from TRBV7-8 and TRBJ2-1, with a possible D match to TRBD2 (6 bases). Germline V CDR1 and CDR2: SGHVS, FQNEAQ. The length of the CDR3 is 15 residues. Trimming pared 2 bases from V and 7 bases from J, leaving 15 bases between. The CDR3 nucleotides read TGTGCCAGCAGCTTACGGTTAGAAGGGAGGAATGAGCAGTTCTTC. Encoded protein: CASSLRLEGRNEQFF.

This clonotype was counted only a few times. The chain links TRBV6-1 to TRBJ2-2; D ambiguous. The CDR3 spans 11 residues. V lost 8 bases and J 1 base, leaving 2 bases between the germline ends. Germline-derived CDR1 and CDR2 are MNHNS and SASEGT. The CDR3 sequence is CASWNTGELFF. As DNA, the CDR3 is TGTGCCAGCTGGAACACCGGGGAGCTGTTTTTT.

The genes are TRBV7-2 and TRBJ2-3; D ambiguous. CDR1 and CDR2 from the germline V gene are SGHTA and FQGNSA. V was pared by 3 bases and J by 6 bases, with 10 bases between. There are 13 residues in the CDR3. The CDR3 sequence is CASSLMESDTQYF. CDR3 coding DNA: TGTGCCAGCAGCTTGATGGAGTCCGATACGCAGTATTTT.

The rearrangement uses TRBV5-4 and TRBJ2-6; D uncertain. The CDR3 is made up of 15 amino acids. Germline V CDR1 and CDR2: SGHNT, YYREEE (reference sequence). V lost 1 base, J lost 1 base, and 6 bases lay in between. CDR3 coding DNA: TGTGCCAGCAGCTTGCCTTTATCTGGGGCCAACGTCCTGACTTTC. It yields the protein CASSLPLSGANVLTF.

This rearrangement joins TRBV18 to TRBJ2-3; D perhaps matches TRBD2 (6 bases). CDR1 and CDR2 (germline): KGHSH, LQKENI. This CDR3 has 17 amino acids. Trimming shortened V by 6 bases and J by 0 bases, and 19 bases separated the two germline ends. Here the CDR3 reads CASSAPRVAASTDTQYF. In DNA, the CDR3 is TGTGCCAGCTCCGCTCCGAGAGTAGCGGCTAGCACAGATACGCAGTATTTT.

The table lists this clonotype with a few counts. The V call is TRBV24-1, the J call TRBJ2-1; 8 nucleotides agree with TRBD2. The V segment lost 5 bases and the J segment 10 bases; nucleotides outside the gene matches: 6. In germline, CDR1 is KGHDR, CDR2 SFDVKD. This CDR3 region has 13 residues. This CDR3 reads CATSGLAGKEQFF. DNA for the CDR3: TGTGCCACCAGTGGGCTAGCGGGCAAAGAGCAGTTCTTC.

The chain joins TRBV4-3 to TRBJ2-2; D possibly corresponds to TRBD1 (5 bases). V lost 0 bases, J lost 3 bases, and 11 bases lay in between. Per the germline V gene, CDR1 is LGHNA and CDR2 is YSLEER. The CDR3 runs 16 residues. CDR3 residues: CASSQEVARDTGELFF. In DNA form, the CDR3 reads TGCGCCAGCAGCCAAGAGGTCGCCAGGGACACCGGGGAGCTGTTTTTT.

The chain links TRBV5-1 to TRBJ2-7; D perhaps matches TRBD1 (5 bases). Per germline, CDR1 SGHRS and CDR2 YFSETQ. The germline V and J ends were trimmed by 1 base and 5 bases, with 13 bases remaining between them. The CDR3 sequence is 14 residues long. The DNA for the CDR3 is TGCGCCAGCAGCTTGTTTGGTCAGGGTGACGAGCAGTACTTC. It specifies CASSLFGQGDEQYF.

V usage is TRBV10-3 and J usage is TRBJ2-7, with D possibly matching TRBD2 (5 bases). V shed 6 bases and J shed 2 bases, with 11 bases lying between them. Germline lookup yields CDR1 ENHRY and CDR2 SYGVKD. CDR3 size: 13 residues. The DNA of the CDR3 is TGTGCCATCAGAGCGGTTATCCCCTACGAGCAGTACTTC. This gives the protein CAIRAVIPYEQYF.

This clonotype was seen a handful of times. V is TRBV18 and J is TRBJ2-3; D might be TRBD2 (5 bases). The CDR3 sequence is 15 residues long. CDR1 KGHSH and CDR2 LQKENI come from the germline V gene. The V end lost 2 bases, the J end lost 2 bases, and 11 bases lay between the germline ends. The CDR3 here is CASSPASLATDTQYF. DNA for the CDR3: TGTGCCAGCTCACCAGCCTCCCTAGCCACAGATACGCAGTATTTT.

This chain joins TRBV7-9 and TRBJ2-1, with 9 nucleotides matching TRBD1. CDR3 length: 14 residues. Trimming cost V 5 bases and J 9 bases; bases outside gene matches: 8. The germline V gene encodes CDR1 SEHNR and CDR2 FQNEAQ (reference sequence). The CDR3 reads CASSPGTGYGEQFF. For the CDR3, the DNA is TGTGCCAGCAGCCCAGGGACAGGGTATGGTGAGCAGTTCTTC.

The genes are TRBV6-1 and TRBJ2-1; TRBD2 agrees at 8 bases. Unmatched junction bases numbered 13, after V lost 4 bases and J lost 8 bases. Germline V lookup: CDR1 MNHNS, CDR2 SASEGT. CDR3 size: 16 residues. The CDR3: CASSVLGSGSGYEQFF. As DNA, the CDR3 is TGTGCCAGCAGTGTATTGGGGAGCGGGAGTGGATATGAGCAGTTCTTC.

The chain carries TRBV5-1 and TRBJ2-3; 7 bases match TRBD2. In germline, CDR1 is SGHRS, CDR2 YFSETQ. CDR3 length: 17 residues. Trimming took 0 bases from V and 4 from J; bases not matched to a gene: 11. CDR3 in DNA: TGCGCCAGCAGCTTGGACTCACGGCGGGAGCGGCCAGATACGCAGTATTTT. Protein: CASSLDSRRERPDTQYF. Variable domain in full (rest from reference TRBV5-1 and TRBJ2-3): KAGVTQTPRYLIKTRGQQVTLSCSPISGHRSVSWYQQTPGQGLQFLFEYFSETQRNKGNFPGRFSGRQFSNSRSEMNVSTLELGDSALYLCASSLDSRRERPDTQYFGPGTRLTVL.

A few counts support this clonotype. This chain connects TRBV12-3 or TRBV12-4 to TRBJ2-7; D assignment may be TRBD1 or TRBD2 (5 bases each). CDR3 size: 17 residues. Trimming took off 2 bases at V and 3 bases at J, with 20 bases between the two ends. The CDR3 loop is CASSLWSGHGGFYEQYF. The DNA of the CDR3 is TGTGCCAGCAGTTTATGGTCCGGACATGGGGGATTCTACGAGCAGTACTTC.

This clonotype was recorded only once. The CDR3 DNA follows: TGTGCCAGCAGCCCCGGGACTAGCGGACGCACAGATACGCAGTATTTT. Residues: CASSPGTSGRTDTQYF. The chain couples TRBV7-6 to TRBJ2-3, with 11 bases identical to TRBD2. This CDR3 has 16 residues. Losses at the gene ends were 5 bases for V and 1 base for J; bases not matched to a gene: 5. Germline CDR1 and CDR2: SGHVS and FNYEAQ.

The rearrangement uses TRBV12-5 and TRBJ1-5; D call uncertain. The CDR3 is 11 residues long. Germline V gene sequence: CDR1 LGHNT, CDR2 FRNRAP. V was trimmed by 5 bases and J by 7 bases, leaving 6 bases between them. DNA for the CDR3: TGTGCTAGTGGTCTATACCAGCCCCAGCATTTT. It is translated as CASGLYQPQHF.

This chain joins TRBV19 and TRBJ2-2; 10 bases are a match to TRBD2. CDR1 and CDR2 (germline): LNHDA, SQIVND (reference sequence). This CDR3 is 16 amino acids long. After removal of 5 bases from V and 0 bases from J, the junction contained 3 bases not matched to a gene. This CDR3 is CASSVGLAPNTGELFF. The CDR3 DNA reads TGTGCCAGTAGTGTGGGACTAGCGCCGAACACCGGGGAGCTGTTTTTT.

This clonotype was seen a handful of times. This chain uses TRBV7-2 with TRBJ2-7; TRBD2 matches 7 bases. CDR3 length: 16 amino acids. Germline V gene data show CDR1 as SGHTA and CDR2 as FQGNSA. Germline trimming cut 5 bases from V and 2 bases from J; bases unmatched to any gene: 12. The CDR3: CASSTYGASGPYEQYF. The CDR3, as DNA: TGTGCCAGCAGCACATACGGGGCTAGCGGCCCCTACGAGCAGTACTTC.

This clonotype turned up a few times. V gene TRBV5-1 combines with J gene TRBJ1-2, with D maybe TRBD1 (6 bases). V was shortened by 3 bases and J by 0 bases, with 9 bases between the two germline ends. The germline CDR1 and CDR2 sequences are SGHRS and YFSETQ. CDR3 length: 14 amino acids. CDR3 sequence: CASSSGQPNYGYTF. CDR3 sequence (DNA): TGCGCCAGCAGCTCCGGACAGCCTAACTATGGCTACACCTTC. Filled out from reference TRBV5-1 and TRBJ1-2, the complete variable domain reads KAGVTQTPRYLIKTRGQQVTLSCSPISGHRSVSWYQQTPGQGLQFLFEYFSETQRNKGNFPGRFSGRQFSNSRSEMNVSTLELGDSALYLCASSSGQPNYGYTFGSGTRLTVV.

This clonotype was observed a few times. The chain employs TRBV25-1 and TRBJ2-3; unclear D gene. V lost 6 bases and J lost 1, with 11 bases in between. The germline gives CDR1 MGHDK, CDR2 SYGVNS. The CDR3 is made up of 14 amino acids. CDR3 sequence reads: CASRAGSGTDTQYF. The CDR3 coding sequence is TGTGCCAGCAGGGCAGGATCGGGCACAGATACGCAGTATTTT.

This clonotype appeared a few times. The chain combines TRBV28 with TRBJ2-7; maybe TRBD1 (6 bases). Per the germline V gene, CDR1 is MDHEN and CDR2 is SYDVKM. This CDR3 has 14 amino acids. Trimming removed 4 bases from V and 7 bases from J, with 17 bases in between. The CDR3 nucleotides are TGTGCCAGCAGTTCGGCAGGGGCCCTGAAGGAGCAGTACTTC. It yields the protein CASSSAGALKEQYF.

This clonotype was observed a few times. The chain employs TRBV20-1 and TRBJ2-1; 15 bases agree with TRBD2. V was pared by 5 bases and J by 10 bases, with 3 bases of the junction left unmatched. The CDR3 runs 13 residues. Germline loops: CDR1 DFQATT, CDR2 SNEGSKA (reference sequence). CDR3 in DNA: TGCAGTGCTCGGACTAGCGGGAGGGTGGAGCAGTTCTTC. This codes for CSARTSGRVEQFF.